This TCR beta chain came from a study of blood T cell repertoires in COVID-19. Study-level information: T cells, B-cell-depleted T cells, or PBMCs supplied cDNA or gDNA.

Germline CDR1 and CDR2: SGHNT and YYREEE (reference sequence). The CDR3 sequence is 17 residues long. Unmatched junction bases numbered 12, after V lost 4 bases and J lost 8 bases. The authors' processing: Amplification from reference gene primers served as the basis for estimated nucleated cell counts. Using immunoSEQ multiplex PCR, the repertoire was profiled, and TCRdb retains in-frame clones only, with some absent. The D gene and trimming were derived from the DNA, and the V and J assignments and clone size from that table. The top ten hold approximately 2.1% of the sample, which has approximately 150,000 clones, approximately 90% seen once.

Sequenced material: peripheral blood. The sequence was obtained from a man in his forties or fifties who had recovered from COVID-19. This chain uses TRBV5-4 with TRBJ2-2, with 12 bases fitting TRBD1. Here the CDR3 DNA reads TGTGCCAGCAGCCCTAAAACCGGGACAGGGGGCAATGGGGAGCTGTTTTTT. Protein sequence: CASSPKTGTGGNGELFF.